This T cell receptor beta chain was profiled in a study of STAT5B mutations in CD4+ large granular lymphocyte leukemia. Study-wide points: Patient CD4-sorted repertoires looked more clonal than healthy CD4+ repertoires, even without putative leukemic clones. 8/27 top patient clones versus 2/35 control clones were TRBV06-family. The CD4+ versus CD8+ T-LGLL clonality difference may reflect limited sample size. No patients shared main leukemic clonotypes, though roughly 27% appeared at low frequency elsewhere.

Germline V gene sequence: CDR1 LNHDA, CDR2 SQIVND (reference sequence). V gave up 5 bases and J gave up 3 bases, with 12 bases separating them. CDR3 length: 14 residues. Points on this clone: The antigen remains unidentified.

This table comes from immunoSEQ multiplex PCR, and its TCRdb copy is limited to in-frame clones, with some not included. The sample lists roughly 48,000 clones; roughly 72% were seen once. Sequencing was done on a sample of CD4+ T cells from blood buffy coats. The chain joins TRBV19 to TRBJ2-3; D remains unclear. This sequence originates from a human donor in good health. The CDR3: CASSQEHITDTQYF. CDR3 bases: TGTGCCAGTAGTCAGGAGCACATTACAGATACGCAGTATTTT.